Following are 20 T cell receptor beta chains from one sample sequenced in a study of CD8+CD57+ T cells in acquired aplastic anemia. Investigators profiled TCR beta VDJ and CDR3 from genomic DNA template. TCRdb re-called the reads through MiXCR, storing one row per CDR3 protein. The repertoire holds just over 450,000 distinct CDR3 sequences, roughly a third seen once, with under 0.95% in the top ten. Patients included in sequencing had previously demonstrated CD8+CD57+ cell expansion by flow cytometry. The sequenced material came from sorted CD4+, CD8+, or CD8+CD57+ T cells (not recorded which) from PBMCs. Receptors originate from a human donor with aplastic anemia.

Of note for this clonotype: This could be a read error, since a much larger clone is one nucleotide away. This chain connects TRBV19 to TRBJ2-7; the D gene is possibly TRBD2 (5 bases). There are 13 residues in the CDR3. V was cut by 3 bases and J by 6 bases, with 12 bases left in between. Per germline, CDR1 LNHDA and CDR2 SQIVND (reference sequence). The CDR3 is CASSMSGVGEQYF. The CDR3 DNA reads TGTGCCAGTAGTATGTCCGGGGTGGGCGAGCAGTACTTC.

In its sample, this clonotype was seen once. The chain combines TRBV19 with TRBJ1-6; 8 bases match TRBD1. The CDR3 consists of 14 residues. CDR1 LNHDA and CDR2 SQIVND come from the germline V gene (reference sequence). V was clipped by 5 bases and J by 13 bases; unmatched bases: 10. DNA for the CDR3: TGTGCCAGTAGTCCGGACAGGGTGAGGCAGCCCCTCCACTTT. This sequence encodes CASSPDRVRQPLHF.

Note on this clonotype: Just one base apart from a much larger clone, this may be a read error. The chain has TRBV5-1 and TRBJ1-2, with 7 nucleotides matching TRBD1. The CDR3 is made up of 14 amino acids. CDR1 is SGHRS, CDR2 YFSETQ, per germline. The CDR3 is CVSSYEGQNYGYTF. DNA for the CDR3: TGCGTCAGCAGCTACGAGGGACAGAACTATGGCTACACCTTC.

In its sample, this clonotype was seen many times. The chain carries TRBV29-1 and TRBJ1-1; D possibly corresponds to TRBD1 (5 bases). Germline CDR1 is SQVTM and CDR2 is ANQGSEA. Trimming stripped 4 bases from V and 9 bases from J, with 18 bases between. This CDR3 contains 13 residues. The CDR3 protein is CSVVLSGAGQAFF. DNA for the CDR3: TGCAGCGTTGTATTATCTGGGGCCGGACAAGCTTTCTTT.

This clonotype showed up many times. The chain uses TRBV29-1 and TRBJ1-5, with a weak D call TRBD1 (6 bases). The germline V gene encodes CDR1 SQVTM and CDR2 ANQGSEA. V dropped 7 bases and J dropped 4 bases, with 11 bases sitting between them. The CDR3 covers 12 residues. The CDR3 is CSAMDSNQPQHF. CDR3 DNA: TGCAGCGCTATGGACAGTAATCAGCCCCAGCATTTT.

This clonotype showed up many times. This sequence joins TRBV11-2 and TRBJ2-7; D might be TRBD1 (6 bases). CDR1 SGHAT and CDR2 FQNNGV come from the germline V gene. Between the trimmed V and J ends, which lost 4 bases and 3 bases, there was a span of 13 bases. The CDR3 has 14 amino acids. The CDR3 protein is CASSSTTTGYEQYF. The CDR3 nucleotides are TGTGCCAGCAGCTCCACCACGACAGGCTACGAGCAGTACTTC.

This clonotype was detected ten times or more. V and J are TRBV11-2 and TRBJ1-2, with D hard to call. This CDR3 comprises 16 residues. Germline CDR1 reads SGHAT; CDR2 reads FQNNGV. The germline V and J ends were trimmed by 4 bases and 2 bases, with 17 bases remaining between them. The CDR3 sequence is CASSSNRGGNNYGYTF. The CDR3 bases are TGTGCCAGCAGCTCGAACCGCGGAGGAAACAACTATGGCTACACCTTC.

This clonotype was seen only a few times. CDR3 in DNA: TGTGCCAGCAGCTTTGCTAGTGGTATCAATGAGCAGTTCTTC. Translated, it gives CASSFASGINEQFF. The chain combines TRBV11-1 with TRBJ2-1; D unclear. The V and J ends lost 3 bases and 6 bases respectively, with 12 bases between them. CDR3 length: 14 amino acids. Germline CDR1 and CDR2: SGHAT and FQDESV (reference sequence).

On this clonotype itself: This may be a read error: a much more frequent sequence differs by one nucleotide. The chain carries TRBV5-6 and TRBJ1-6; D remains unclear. Germline-derived CDR1 and CDR2 are SGHDT and YYEEEE. The CDR3 extends over 13 amino acids. CDR3 DNA: TGTGCCAACAGCTTGGAGTCCCACAGATCCCTCCACTTT. This sequence encodes CANSLESHRSLHF.

This clonotype has ten or more counts. J is TRBJ2-1 and V is TRBV25-1; 10 nucleotides align to TRBD2. V lost 1 base to trimming and J lost 7 bases; unmatched junction nucleotides: 7. Germline lookup yields CDR1 MGHDK and CDR2 SYGVNS. The CDR3 totals 16 residues. For the CDR3, the DNA is TGTGCCAGCAGTGAATGGTCGCTAGCGGGAGAGAATGAGCAGTTCTTC. It yields the protein CASSEWSLAGENEQFF.

The chain couples TRBV20-1 to TRBJ1-5, with 8 bases lining up with TRBD1. This CDR3 contains 18 residues. V was pared by 2 bases and J by 1 base, with 13 bases of the junction left unmatched. Germline V gene lookup returns CDR1 DFQATT and CDR2 SNEGSKA (reference sequence). In nucleotides, the CDR3 is TGCAGTGCTAGACCGATGAGCACCGACAGGGGAAGCAATCAGCCCCAGCATTTT. It codes for CSARPMSTDRGSNQPQHF.

This clonotype was counted a few times. The chain combines TRBV9 with TRBJ2-5; 10 bases fit TRBD2. CDR1 SGDLS and CDR2 YYNGEE come from the germline V gene. J was trimmed by 5 bases and V by 0 bases; bases with no gene match: 7. The CDR3 has 16 amino acids. In DNA, the CDR3 is TGTGCCAGCAGCGTAGGGGTAGCGGGGGGCCGTGAGACCCAGTACTTC. Its translation: CASSVGVAGGRETQYF.

Ten or more counts support this clonotype. The V gene is TRBV24-1, the J gene TRBJ2-7; D ambiguous. There are 13 residues in the CDR3. Germline V CDR1 and CDR2: KGHDR, SFDVKD. V was trimmed by 4 bases and J by 6 bases, leaving 12 bases between them. CDR3 sequence (DNA): TGTGCCACCAGTGAGATAGACCGACCCGAGCAGTACTTC. This encodes CATSEIDRPEQYF.

This clonotype was seen a few times. The chain is built from TRBV7-8 and TRBJ1-5; D ambiguous. Per the germline V gene, CDR1 is SGHVS and CDR2 is FQNEAQ. This CDR3 comprises 13 residues. The germline V and J ends were trimmed by 3 bases and 7 bases, with 10 bases remaining between them. In DNA, the CDR3 is TGTGCCAGCAGCTTTATCGAGGGCCAGCCCCAGCATTTT. Its translation: CASSFIEGQPQHF. The full variable domain, its missing parts supplied by reference TRBV7-8 and TRBJ1-5, is GAGVSQSPRYKVAKRGQDVALRCDPISGHVSLFWYQQALGQGPEFLTYFQNEAQLDKSGLPSDRFFAERPEGSVSTLKIQRTQQEDSAVYLCASSFIEGQPQHFGDGTRLSIL.

Comments on this clonotype: The conserved phenylalanine or tryptophan is not found at the CDR3 terminus, so this likely reflects a read error. No DNA is shown, since the ends of the CDR3 on it are uncertain; the CDR3 is the one TCRdb lists. CDR3 protein: CASSARYGRTS. J is TRBJ2-7 and V is TRBV2; TRBD2 is taken as the D call from the table, unchecked against the DNA. With termini counted, the CDR3 has 11 amino acids. Germline CDR1 and CDR2: SNHLY and FYNNEI.

The CDR3 DNA reads as TGTGCCAGTAGTAGGGCAGGCACCCACTACAATGAGCAGTTCTTC. This codes for CASSRAGTHYNEQFF. This chain connects TRBV19 to TRBJ2-1; D unresolved. This CDR3 is built from 15 residues. Germline CDR1 reads LNHDA; CDR2 reads SQIVND (reference sequence). Trimming took off 4 bases at V and 3 bases at J, with 13 bases between the two ends. Drawing the rest from reference TRBV19 and TRBJ2-1, the complete variable domain is DGGITQSPKYLFRKEGQNVTLSCEQNLNHDAMYWYRQDPGQGLRLIYYSQIVNDFQKGDIAEGYSVSREKKESFPLTVTSAQKNPTAFYLCASSRAGTHYNEQFFGPGTRLTVL.

The chain carries TRBV18 and TRBJ2-7, with 8 bases aligning to TRBD1. This CDR3 has 14 residues. J was trimmed by 4 bases and V by 3 bases; bases with no gene match: 5. Per germline, CDR1 KGHSH and CDR2 LQKENI. CDR3 DNA sequence: TGTGCCAGCTCACCTCTGGACAGGGAATACGAGCAGTACTTC. Its protein is CASSPLDREYEQYF.

This sequence joins TRBV5-1 and TRBJ1-1; D remains unclear. Per germline, CDR1 SGHRS and CDR2 YFSETQ. CDR3 length: 14 residues. Trimming removed 2 bases from V and 3 bases from J, with 11 bases in between. The CDR3 loop reads CASSFGNMDTEAFF. The CDR3 DNA follows: TGCGCCAGCAGCTTTGGGAATATGGACACTGAAGCTTTCTTT.

There are a few counts of this clonotype. This CDR3 reads CSASEGNGSGGYTF. The CDR3 nucleotides are TGCAGTGCTAGTGAGGGAAATGGGTCGGGTGGCTACACCTTC. This chain connects TRBV20-1 to TRBJ1-2, with D hard to call. This CDR3 has 14 residues. Germline V gene sequence: CDR1 DFQATT, CDR2 SNEGSKA (reference sequence). V shed 3 bases and J shed 7 bases, with 18 bases lying between them.

The V call is TRBV2, the J call TRBJ2-6; weak D call: TRBD2 (6 bases). CDR1 is SNHLY and CDR2 is FYNNEI in the germline V gene. V dropped 2 bases and J dropped 11 bases, with 10 bases sitting between them. The CDR3 is 13 residues long. The CDR3 reads CASSEQGGYVLTF. CDR3 bases: TGTGCCAGCAGTGAACAGGGAGGCTACGTCCTGACTTTC.